This entry is about one TCR beta chain. This sample was taken from a study of beta chain features in type 1 diabetes. The authors reverse transcribed all of the isolated RNA, so sequencing captured expressed TCRB transcripts. Produced via immunoSEQ multiplex PCR; TCRdb's table is partial and in-frame only. The sample includes some 410,000 clones, about 15% of them seen just once. The germline gives CDR1 SEHNR, CDR2 FQNEAQ (reference sequence). This CDR3 has 13 residues. Trimming removed 5 bases from V and 6 bases from J, with 14 bases in between. Sorting of CD4+ naive, central memory, regulatory and stem cell-like memory cells was performed via CD45RO/CCR7/CD25/CD127/CD95/CD27.

This receptor was identified in a young man in good health. The sample taken for sequencing was naive CD4+ T cells from blood. V gene TRBV7-9 combines with J gene TRBJ2-7; TRBD1 might be the D (5 bases). As DNA, the CDR3 is TGTGCCAGCAGCACCCAAAGGGGTCGCGAGCAGTACGTC. It translates to CASSTQRGREQYV.